The rows below give T cell receptor beta chains drawn from one sample of a study of T cell repertoires in cytomegalovirus infection. Their specific antigens are unknown. TCRdb fed the reads into MiXCR, producing one record per CDR3 protein. The sample lists some 590,000 distinct CDR3 sequences; about 39% were seen once. This sample comprised cultured PBMCs, obtained from culture after CMV antigen stimulation. Every receptor here comes from a human donor in good health (CMV status not recorded). Some clones in this sample may be carry-over from other donors' samples. Each CDR3 is given without its conserved first and last residue.

v_call	j_call	cdr3_aa
TRBV5-1	TRBJ2-7	ASSLGSLGSGGEQY
TRBV12-3/TRBV12-4	TRBJ2-5	ASSLADREGTQY
TRBV7-6	TRBJ2-2	ASSLLRAGTGELF
TRBV5-1	TRBJ2-6	ASSLARDSGANVLT
TRBV6-1	TRBJ2-1	ASSDQGQINEQF
TRBV27	TRBJ2-7	ASSLWAPRLAGGPPYEQY
TRBV20-1	TRBJ2-7	SAPRTSGNEQY
TRBV2	TRBJ2-1	ASRSDSAYNEQF
TRBV7-2	TRBJ1-1	ASSGWRQGEAF
TRBV5-1	TRBJ2-3	ASSLRMGDTQY
TRBV12-3/TRBV12-4	TRBJ1-4	ASRSTDTTWANEKLF
TRBV5-6	TRBJ2-2	ASSRTGTGNTGELF
TRBV6-8	TRBJ1-5	ASSKGQGIGQPQH
TRBV2	TRBJ2-5	ASSEPGGGGETQY
TRBV4-2	TRBJ1-4	ASSQDLWDREELF
TRBV12-3/TRBV12-4	TRBJ1-1	ASSPRILSTEAF
TRBV6-6	TRBJ1-6	ASSGQLTGAAYNSPLH
TRBV7-2	TRBJ2-3	ASSWGGGGDTQY
TRBV20-1	TRBJ2-7	SATPRQGTYEQY
TRBV7-2	TRBJ2-1	ASSPSGRASHEQF
TRBV7-2	TRBJ2-1	ASSLRDYSNEQF
TRBV7-8	TRBJ2-5	ASSSPQKKKTQY
TRBV3-1	TRBJ1-6	ASSQDWGSNSPLH
TRBV12-3/TRBV12-4	TRBJ2-7	ASSYLAGSLYEQY
TRBV9	TRBJ1-2	ASSATGQLNYGYT
TRBV12-3/TRBV12-4	TRBJ1-1	ASQVNTEAF
TRBV7-8	TRBJ1-5	ASSLVWSLGNQPQH
TRBV6-1	TRBJ1-1	ASSMRTGGSATRVNTEAF
TRBV20-1	TRBJ2-3	SANPRNPSTDTQY
TRBV7-2	TRBJ1-6	ASSLGPGSPLH
TRBV7-9	TRBJ2-7	ASSTRDTTYEQY
TRBV7-8	TRBJ2-5	ASSLVWETQY
TRBV19	TRBJ1-5	ASSWSRGDNQPQH
TRBV12-3/TRBV12-4	TRBJ1-2	ASSARGGRPAGGYT
TRBV5-6	TRBJ1-1	ASSGVAGATEAF
TRBV20-1	TRBJ1-2	SARRAPNYGYT
TRBV7-1	TRBJ1-2	ASSTQERGPNGYT
TRBV12-3/TRBV12-4	TRBJ2-2	ASSLAGGDTGELF
TRBV4-1	TRBJ2-3	ASSQALDRAAGY
TRBV7-2	TRBJ2-7	ASNVLAGAYEQY
TRBV15	TRBJ1-2	ATSRDGART
TRBV6-8	TRBJ1-6	ASSFVWLNSPLH
TRBV7-2	TRBJ2-5	ASTRGGVETQY
TRBV7-4	TRBJ1-4	ASSLSVQTNEKLF
TRBV7-2	TRBJ2-4	ASSSGLATKNIQY
TRBV28	TRBJ1-5	ASQQGVTNQPQH
TRBV7-6	TRBJ2-7	ASSPGRGRGTYEQY
TRBV27	TRBJ1-4	ASSLGGTGEKLF
TRBV7-2	TRBJ1-5	ASTSHIQVSDQPQH
TRBV15	TRBJ2-5	ATSRAPRGGQETQY
TRBV19	TRBJ1-5	ASSIPSLVSNQPQH
TRBV20-1	TRBJ2-3	SAETGQTSTDTQY
TRBV7-6	TRBJ1-4	ASSFSPNEKLF
TRBV7-2	TRBJ2-2	ASSWKTLAGANTGELF
TRBV19	TRBJ1-1	ASSSDWTGVKLPNTEAF
TRBV12-3/TRBV12-4	TRBJ1-2	ASSYLVRGYT
TRBV6-2/TRBV6-3	TRBJ2-7	ASRRSSPGGAYEQY
TRBV12-3/TRBV12-4	TRBJ2-4	ASRTSGAKNIQY
TRBV28	TRBJ2-1	ASSSPGRYNEQF